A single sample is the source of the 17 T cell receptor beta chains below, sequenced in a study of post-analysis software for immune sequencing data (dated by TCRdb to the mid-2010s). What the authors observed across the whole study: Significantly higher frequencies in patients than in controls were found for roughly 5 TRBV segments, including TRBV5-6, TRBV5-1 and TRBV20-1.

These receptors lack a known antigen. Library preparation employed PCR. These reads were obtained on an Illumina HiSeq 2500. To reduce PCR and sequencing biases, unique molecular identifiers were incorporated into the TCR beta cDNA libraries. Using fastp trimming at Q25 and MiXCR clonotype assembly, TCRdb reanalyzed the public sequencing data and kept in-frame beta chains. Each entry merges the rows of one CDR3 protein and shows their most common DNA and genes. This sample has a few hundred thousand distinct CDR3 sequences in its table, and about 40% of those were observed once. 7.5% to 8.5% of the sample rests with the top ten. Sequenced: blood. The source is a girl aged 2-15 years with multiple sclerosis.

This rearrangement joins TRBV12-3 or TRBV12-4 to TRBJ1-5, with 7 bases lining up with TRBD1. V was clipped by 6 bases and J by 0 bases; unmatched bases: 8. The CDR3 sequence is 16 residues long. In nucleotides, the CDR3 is TGTGCCAGCAGCCAAGGGACAGCTGATAGCAATCAGCCCCAGCATTTT. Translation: CASSQGTADSNQPQHF.

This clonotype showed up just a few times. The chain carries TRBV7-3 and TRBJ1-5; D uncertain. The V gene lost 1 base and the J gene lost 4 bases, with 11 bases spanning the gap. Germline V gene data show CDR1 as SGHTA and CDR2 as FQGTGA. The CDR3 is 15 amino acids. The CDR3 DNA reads TGTGCCAGCAGCTTAAGGTTAAGGAAAAATCAGCCCCAGCATTTT. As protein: CASSLRLRKNQPQHF.

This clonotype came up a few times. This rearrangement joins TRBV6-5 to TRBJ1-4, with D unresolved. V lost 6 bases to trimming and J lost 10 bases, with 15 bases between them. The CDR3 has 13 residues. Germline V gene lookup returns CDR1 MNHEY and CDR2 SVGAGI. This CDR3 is CASRSYLEGKLFF. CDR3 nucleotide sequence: TGTGCCAGCAGATCCTACTTGGAGGGAAAACTGTTTTTT.

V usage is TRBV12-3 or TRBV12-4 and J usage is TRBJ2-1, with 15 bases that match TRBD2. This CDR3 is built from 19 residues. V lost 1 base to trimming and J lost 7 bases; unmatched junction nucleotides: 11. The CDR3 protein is CASSLDRRTSGRDVNEQFF. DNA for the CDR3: TGTGCCAGCAGTTTAGATCGAAGGACTAGCGGGAGGGACGTAAATGAGCAGTTCTTC.

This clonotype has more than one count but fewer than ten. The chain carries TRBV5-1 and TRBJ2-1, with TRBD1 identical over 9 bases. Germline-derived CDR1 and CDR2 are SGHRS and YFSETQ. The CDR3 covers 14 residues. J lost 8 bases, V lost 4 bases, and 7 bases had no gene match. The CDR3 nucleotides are TGCGCCAGCAGCAACGCGGGACAGGGCCATGAGCAGTTCTTC. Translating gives CASSNAGQGHEQFF.

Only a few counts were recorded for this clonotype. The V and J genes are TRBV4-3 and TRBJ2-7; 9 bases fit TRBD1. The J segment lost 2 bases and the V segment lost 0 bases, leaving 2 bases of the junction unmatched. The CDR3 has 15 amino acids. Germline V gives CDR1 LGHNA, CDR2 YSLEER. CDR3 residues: CASSQDGTGTYEQYF. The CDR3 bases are TGCGCCAGCAGCCAAGATGGGACAGGGACCTACGAGCAGTACTTC.

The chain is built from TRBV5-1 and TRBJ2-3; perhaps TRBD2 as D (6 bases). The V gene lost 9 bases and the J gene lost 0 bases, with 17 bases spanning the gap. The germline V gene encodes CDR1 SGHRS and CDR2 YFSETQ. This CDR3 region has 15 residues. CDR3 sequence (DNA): TGCGCCACCTCTTTTAGCGGTGCTAGCACAGATACGCAGTATTTT. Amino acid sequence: CATSFSGASTDTQYF.

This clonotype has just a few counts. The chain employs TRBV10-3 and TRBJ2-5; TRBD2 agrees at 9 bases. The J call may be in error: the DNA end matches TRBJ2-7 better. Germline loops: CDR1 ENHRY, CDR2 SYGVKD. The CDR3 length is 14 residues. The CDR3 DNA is TGTGCCATCAGAGCCCTTAGCGGGAGCAACGAGCAGTACTTC. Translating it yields CAIRALSGSNEQYF.

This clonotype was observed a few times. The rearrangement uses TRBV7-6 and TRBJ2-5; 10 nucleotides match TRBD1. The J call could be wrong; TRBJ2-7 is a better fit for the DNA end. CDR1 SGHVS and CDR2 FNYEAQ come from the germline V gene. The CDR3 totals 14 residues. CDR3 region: CASSLEGQGYEQYF. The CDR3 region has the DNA TGTGCCAGCAGCTTAGAGGGACAGGGGTACGAGCAGTACTTC.

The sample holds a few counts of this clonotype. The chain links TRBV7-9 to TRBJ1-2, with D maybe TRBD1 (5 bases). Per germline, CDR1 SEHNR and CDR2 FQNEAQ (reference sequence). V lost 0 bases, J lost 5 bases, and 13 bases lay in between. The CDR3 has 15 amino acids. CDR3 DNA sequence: TGTGCCAGCAGCTTAGCGCTTTCGAGGGGTTATGGCTACACCTTC. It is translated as CASSLALSRGYGYTF.

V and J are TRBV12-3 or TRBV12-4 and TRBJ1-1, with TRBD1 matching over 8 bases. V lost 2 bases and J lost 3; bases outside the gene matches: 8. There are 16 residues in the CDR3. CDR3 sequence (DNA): TGTGCCAGCAGTTTAAGCCCTACAGGGGGGTACACTGAAGCTTTCTTT. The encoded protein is CASSLSPTGGYTEAFF.

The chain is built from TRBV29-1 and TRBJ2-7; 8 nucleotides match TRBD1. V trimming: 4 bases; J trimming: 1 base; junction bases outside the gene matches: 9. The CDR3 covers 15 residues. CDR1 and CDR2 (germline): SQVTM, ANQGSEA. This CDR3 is CSVVPTGDKSYEQYF. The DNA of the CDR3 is TGCAGCGTTGTCCCGACAGGGGACAAATCCTACGAGCAGTACTTC.

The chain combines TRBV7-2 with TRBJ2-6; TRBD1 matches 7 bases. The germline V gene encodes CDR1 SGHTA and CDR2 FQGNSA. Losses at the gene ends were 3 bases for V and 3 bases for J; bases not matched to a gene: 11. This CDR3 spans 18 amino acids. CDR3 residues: CASSFRVRGLSGANVLTF. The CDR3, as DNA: TGTGCCAGCAGCTTCCGCGTAAGGGGGCTGAGTGGGGCCAACGTCCTGACTTTC. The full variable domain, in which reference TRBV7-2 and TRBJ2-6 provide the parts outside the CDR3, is GAGVSQSPSNKVTEKGKDVELRCDPISGHTALYWYRQSLGQGLEFLIYFQGNSAPDKSGLPSDRFSAERTGGSVSTLTIQRTQQEDSAVYLCASSFRVRGLSGANVLTFGAGSRLTVL.

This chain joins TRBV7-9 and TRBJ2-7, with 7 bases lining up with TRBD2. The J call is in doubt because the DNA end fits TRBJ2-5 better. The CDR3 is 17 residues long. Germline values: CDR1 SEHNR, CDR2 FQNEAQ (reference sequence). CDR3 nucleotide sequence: TGTGCCAGCAGCTTATGGCAGCGGGATAGGTTCTTGGAGACCCAGTACTTC. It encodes CASSLWQRDRFLETQYF.

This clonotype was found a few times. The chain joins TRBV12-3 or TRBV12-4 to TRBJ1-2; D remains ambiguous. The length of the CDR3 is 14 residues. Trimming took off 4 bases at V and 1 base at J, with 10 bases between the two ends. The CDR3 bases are TGTGCCAGCAGTTACCGCCCCAGTAACTATGGCTACACCTTC. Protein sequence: CASSYRPSNYGYTF.

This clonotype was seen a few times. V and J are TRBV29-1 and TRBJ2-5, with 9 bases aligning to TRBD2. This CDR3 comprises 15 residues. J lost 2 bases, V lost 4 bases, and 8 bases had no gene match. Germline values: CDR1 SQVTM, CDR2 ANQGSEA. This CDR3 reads CSVAAASGEQETQYF. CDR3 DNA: TGCAGCGTTGCCGCGGCTAGCGGGGAACAAGAGACCCAGTACTTC.

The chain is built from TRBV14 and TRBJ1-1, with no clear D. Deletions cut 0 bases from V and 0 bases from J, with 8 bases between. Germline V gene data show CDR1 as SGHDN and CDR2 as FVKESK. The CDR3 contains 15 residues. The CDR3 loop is CASSQDIGVNTEAFF. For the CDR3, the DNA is TGTGCCAGCAGCCAAGATATAGGAGTGAACACTGAAGCTTTCTTT.